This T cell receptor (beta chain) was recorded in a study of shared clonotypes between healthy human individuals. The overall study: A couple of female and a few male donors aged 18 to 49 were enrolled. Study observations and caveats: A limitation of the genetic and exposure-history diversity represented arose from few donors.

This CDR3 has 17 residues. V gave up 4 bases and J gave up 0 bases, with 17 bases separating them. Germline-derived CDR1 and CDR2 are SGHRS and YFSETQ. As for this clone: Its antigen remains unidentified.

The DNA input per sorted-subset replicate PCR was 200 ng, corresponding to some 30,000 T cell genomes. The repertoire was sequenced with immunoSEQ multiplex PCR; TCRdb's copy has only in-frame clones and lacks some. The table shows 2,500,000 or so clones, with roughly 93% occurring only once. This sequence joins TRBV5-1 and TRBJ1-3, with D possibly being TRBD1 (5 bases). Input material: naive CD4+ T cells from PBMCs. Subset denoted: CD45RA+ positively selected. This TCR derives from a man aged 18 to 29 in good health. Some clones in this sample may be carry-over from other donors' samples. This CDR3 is CASSPTIQALSGNTIYF. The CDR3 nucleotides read TGCGCCAGCAGCCCGACTATACAGGCTCTCTCTGGAAACACCATATATTTT.